This is a list of T cell receptor beta chains from one sample in a study of beta chain features in type 1 diabetes. Profiling relied on immunoSEQ multiplex PCR, and the TCRdb table lists in-frame clones only, not all of them. Among about 340,000 clones listed, less than 10% were seen once. Material for sequencing was central memory CD4+ T cells from blood. The receptors derive from a woman aged 18 to 35 in good health. Both conserved end residues are part of each CDR3. The D gene is left open where the match is weak. Clone size appears in some rows only: once, few, many, or a class for an expanded clone.

TRBV2,TRBJ2-5,few,TRBD2,CAGGRAGGPGGTQYF,TGTGCCGGTGGTCGAGCGGGAGGGCCAGGTGGGACCCAGTACTTC
TRBV7-8,TRBJ2-5,few,.,CASSYSGYGETQYF,TGTGCCAGCAGCTACTCCGGGTATGGGGAGACCCAGTACTTC
TRBV19,TRBJ2-5,few,.,CASSGQGRETQYF,TGTGCCAGTAGCGGACAAGGGAGGGAGACCCAGTACTTC
TRBV18,TRBJ2-5,few,.,CASSPPGLGETQYF,TGTGCCAGCTCACCACCGGGACTGGGAGAGACCCAGTACTTC
TRBV10-3,TRBJ1-1,.,.,CAINKQGRNTEAFF,TGTGCCATCAATAAACAGGGTCGGAACACTGAAGCTTTCTTT
TRBV7-9,TRBJ2-3,.,.,CASSFWGADTQYF,TGTGCCAGCAGCTTTTGGGGCGCAGATACGCAGTATTTT
TRBV18,TRBJ1-2,few,TRBD1,CASSPRTGVYGYTF,TGTGCCAGCTCACCAAGGACAGGTGTCTATGGCTACACCTTC
TRBV27,TRBJ2-7,.,.,CASSLSQGIGYEQYF,TGTGCCAGCAGTTTATCCCAGGGAATAGGATACGAGCAGTACTTC
TRBV6-1,TRBJ2-7,.,.,CASSETALPLPRF,TGTGCCAGCAGTGAGACCGCGCTTCCCCTTCCTCGTTTC
TRBV7-9,TRBJ2-5,many,TRBD1,CASSHTGTGAKTQYF,TGTGCCAGCAGCCATACCGGGACAGGGGCAAAGACCCAGTACTTC
TRBV27,TRBJ1-4,few,.,CASSFLRDEKLFF,TGTGCCAGCAGTTTTTTGCGGGACGAAAAACTGTTTTTT
TRBV10-2,TRBJ2-3,few,TRBD2,CASTREDTDTQYF,TGCGCCAGCACGCGGGAGGACACAGATACGCAGTATTTT
TRBV9,TRBJ2-2,.,TRBD2,CASSVGEGLTGELFF,TGTGCCAGCAGCGTAGGGGAGGGCCTGACCGGGGAGCTGTTTTTT